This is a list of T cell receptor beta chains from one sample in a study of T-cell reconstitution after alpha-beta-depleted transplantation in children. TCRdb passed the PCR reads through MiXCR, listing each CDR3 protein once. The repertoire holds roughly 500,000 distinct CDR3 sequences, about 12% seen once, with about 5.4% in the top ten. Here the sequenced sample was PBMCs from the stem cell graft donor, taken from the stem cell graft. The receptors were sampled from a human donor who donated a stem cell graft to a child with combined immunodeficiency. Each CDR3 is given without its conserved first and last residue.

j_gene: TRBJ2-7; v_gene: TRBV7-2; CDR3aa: ASSLDGSSSYEQY
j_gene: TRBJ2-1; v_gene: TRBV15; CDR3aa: ATSRDLKVWGQRIYNEQF
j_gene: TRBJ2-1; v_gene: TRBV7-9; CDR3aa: ASSFVMWGDYNEQF
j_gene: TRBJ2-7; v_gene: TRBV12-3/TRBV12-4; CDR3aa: ASSLWDRSYEQY
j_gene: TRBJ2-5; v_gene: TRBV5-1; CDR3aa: ASSLAGQIQETQY
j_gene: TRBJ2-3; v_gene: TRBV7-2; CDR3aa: ASSLARGTSGRGQY
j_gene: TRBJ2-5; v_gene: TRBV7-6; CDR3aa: ASSLNLGKTQY
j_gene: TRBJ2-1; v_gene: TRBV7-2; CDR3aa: ASSLVYYNEQF
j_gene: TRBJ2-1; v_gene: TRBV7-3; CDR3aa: ASSSPQHNEQF
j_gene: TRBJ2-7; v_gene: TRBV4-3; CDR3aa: ASSQETSGLAGALRGQY
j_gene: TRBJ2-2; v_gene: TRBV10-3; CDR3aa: AISESPSDRVHSGELF
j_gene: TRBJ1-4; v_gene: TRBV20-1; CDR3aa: SASGTGSEKLF
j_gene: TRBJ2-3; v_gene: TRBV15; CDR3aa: ATSRGFTDTQY
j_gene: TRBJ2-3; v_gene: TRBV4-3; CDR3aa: ASSQVLDTDTQY
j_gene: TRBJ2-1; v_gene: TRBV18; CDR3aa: ASSPRLTSGGLNYNEQF
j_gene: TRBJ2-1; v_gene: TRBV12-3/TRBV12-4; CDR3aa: ASSFPGRDDEQF
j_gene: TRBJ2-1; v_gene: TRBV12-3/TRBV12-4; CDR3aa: ASSLMGTEGFNEQF
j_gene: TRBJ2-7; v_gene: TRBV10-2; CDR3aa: ASSESNEQY
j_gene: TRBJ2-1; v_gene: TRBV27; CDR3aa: ASSPGPPTSGRRYEQF
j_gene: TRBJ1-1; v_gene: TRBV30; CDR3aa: AWSVHQGTEAF
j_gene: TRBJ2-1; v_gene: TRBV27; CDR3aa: ASKRSAGKPYNEQF
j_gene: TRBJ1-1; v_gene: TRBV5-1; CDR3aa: ASSLEGMGWTEAF
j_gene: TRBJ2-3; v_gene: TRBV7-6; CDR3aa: ASSQRQGKVPDTQY
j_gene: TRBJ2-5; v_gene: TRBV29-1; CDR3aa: SVFGPLGYQETQY
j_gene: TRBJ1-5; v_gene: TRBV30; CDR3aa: AWGAGNQPQH
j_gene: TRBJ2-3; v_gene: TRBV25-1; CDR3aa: ASSEWYPSGPTDTQY
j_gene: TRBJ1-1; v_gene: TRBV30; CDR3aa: AWRTAGGKEAF
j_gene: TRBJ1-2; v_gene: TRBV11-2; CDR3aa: ASSFSQGGYT
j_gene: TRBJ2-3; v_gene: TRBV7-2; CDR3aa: ASSFRGLADTDTQY
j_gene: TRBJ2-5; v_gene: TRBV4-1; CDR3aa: ASSQGRVIETQY
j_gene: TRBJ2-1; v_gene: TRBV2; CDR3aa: TNDPGSRNEQF
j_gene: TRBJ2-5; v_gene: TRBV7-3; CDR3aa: ASSPTGNKETQY
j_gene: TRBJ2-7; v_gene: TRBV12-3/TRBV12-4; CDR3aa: ASSLQYEQY
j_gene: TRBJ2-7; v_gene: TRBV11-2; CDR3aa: ASSLYLAGASVSYEQY
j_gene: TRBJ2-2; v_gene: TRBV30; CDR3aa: AWGRGHNTGELF
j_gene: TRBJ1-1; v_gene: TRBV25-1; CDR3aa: ASSPIAPRQLVNTEAF
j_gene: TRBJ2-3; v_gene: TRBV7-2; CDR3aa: ASSFRTSGGEPSDTQY
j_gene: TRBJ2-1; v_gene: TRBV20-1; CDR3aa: SATSGRGGF
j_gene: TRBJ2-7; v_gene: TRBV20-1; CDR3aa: SARDLTGPSYEQY
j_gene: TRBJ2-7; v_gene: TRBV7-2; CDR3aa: ASSLGRGVTYEQY
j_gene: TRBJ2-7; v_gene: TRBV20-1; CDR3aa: SASPSGDYEQY
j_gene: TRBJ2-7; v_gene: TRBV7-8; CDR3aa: ASSHRAFSYEQY
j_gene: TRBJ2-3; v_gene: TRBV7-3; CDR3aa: ASSSQGGRRTDTQY
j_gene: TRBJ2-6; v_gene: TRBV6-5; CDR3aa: ASSYPLTGVYSGANVLT
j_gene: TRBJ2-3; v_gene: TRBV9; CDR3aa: ASSVAGFPDTQY
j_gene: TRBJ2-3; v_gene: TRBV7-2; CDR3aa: ASSQRGRTPDTQY
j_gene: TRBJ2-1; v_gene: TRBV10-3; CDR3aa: AISLAGDDEQF
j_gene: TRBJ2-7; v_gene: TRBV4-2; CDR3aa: ASSQAGLDLSYEQY
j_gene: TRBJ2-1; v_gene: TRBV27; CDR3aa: ASSLSLAGLWNEQF
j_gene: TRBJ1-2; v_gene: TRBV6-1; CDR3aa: ASRPFARGKQANYGYT
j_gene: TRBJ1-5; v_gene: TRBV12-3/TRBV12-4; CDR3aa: ASSLRGYQPQH
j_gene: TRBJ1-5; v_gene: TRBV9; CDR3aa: ASTTRWGRRQPQH
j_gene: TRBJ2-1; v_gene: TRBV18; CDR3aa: ASSQTRDGYNEQF
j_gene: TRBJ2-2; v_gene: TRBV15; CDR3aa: ATSPLGGGGELF
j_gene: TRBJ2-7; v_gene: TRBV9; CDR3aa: ASSVNEGYEQY
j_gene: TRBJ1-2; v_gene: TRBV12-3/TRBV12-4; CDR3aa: ASSPDRGAGRVYGYT
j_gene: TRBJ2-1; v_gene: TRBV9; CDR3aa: ASSVGRTGYNEQF
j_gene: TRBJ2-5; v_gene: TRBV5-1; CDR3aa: ASSLRGGAWETQY
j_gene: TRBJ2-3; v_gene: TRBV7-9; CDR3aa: ASSLRGQGSTDTQY
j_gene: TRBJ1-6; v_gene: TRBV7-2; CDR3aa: ASSPPGEEVNSPLH